This TCR beta chain was captured by sequencing in a study of radiation and T cells in renal cell carcinoma. The study's findings and limits: Dominant CDR3 motifs were more common in irradiated tumors than controls.

Described treatment: treatment-naive control, cytoreductive nephrectomy. Controls were unirradiated tumors from treatment-naive cytoreductive nephrectomy patients. Sequenced control tumors were from 11 males and a few females, median age about 50. The V gene lost 1 base and the J gene lost 3 bases, with 10 bases spanning the gap. The germline gives CDR1 SGHVS, CDR2 FQNEAQ. The CDR3 has 14 residues. As concerns this clone: Antigen specificity is unknown.

Using immunoSEQ multiplex PCR, the repertoire was profiled, and TCRdb retains in-frame clones only, with some absent. The sample shows about 16,000 clones, about 50% of them seen only once. The TCR sequence derives from a man aged 40-50 years with renal cell carcinoma. The source material was tumor tissue, sampled from a patient whose treatment was nephrectomy without radiotherapy. The rearrangement uses TRBV7-8 and TRBJ2-7; D unclear. In nucleotides, the CDR3 is TGTGCCAGCAGCTTAGATGTGGGGAACTACGAGCAGTACTTC. Translated, it gives CASSLDVGNYEQYF. Filled out from reference TRBV7-8 and TRBJ2-7, the complete variable domain reads GAGVSQSPRYKVAKRGQDVALRCDPISGHVSLFWYQQALGQGPEFLTYFQNEAQLDKSGLPSDRFFAERPEGSVSTLKIQRTQQEDSAVYLCASSLDVGNYEQYFGPGTRLTVT.